The sequence of this T cell receptor beta chain was determined in a study of T cell responses to AZD1222 COVID-19 vaccine. Broader study findings: Among AZD1222 vaccinees, only five to seven were seropositive at baseline. Spike-specific TCR repertoires showed rising breadth and depth after two AZD1222 doses. Clonal diversity may have been underestimated in mostly white British donors.

Here immunoSEQ multiplex PCR was the method, and the copy in TCRdb shows in-frame clones only, minus some. The sample holds fewer than 150,000 clones, around 90% seen once. Note on this clone: Its antigen remains unidentified.

The origin of this receptor is an adult in good health. The specimen was peripheral blood, collected on day 0 of AZD1222 vaccination.

CDR3 in DNA: TGTGCCAGCAGTGAACTCGGGGCCTATGGCTACACCTTC. It encodes CASSELGAYGYTF. The chain joins TRBV2 to TRBJ1-2, with D perhaps matching TRBD1 (5 bases). The CDR3 loop spans 13 amino acids. Trimming took off 2 bases at V and 4 bases at J, with 8 bases between the two ends. Germline-derived CDR1 and CDR2 are SNHLY and FYNNEI. Full variable domain (rest looked up from reference TRBV2 and TRBJ1-2): EPEVTQTPSHQVTQMGQEVILRCVPISNHLYFYWYRQILGQKVEFLVSFYNNEISEKSEIFDDQFSVERPDGSNFTLKIRSTKLEDSAMYFCASSELGAYGYTFGSGTRLTVV.